This TCR beta chain appears in the sequencing data of a study of cytomegalovirus exposure and HLA in healthy donors. General study findings and limits: Across all donors, roughly uniform sequencing depth was an assumption of the presence/absence analyses. Sequencing likely generated an artifact that appeared as a cluster of highly shared sequence variants. A later analysis revealed that TCR association rates differed between HLA loci, peaking at DRB1 and bottoming out at HLA-C. V- and J-gene trimming in TCR beta was tied to a missense DCLRE1C variant by an analysis performed later.

Notes on this clone: Antigen specificity is unknown.

The V gene end was trimmed by 4 bases and the J gene end by 5 bases; junction bases not matched to a gene: 4. The CDR3 runs to 14 residues. Germline lookup yields CDR1 SGHRS and CDR2 YFSETQ. PCR primers comprised 60 Vbeta and 13 Jbeta primers. This table comes from immunoSEQ multiplex PCR, and its TCRdb copy is limited to in-frame clones, with some not included. Here the sample table reports more than 110,000 clones. This TCR was recovered from a man aged 40-50 years in good health and CMV-seronegative. Sequencing input: PBMCs. The V call is TRBV5-1, the J call TRBJ1-4, with 8 bases fitting TRBD1. CDR3 amino acids: CASSPTGENEKLFF. The CDR3 nucleotides are TGCGCCAGCAGCCCGACAGGGGAGAATGAAAAACTGTTTTTT.